The source of this TCR beta chain is a study of cytomegalovirus exposure and HLA in healthy donors (TCRdb year 2017). With regard to the full study: According to an earlier analysis of several hundred of the donors, some 180 million T cells yielded 120 million or so unique TCR beta sequences and 276 Gb of sequence data. The number of typed donors differed by locus: about 620-630 for A, B, C, DRB1 and DQB1; approximately 540 for DQA1; approximately 610 for DPA1; and roughly 490 for DPB1. High-throughput TCR immunosequencing, statistical association of individual TCRs with disease status, and machine learning were combined to predict cytomegalovirus infection status. Class I and class II HLA loci were covered by the typing at four-digit resolution. In a later analysis, previously published TCR beta repertoires from some 640 donors were re-analyzed and high-resolution HLA genotyping was added so that TCR occurrence patterns could be studied. The study aimed to test whether signatures of past pathogen exposure could be identified by cataloging public T cell receptors. To decide whether each TCR beta V gene segment behaved as functional or pseudogenic, an earlier analysis of nearly 600 of the donors relied on high-throughput TCR beta sequencing. A later genetic analysis used genome-wide SNP genotypes for about 65% of the roughly 700 donors, treating that subset as a discovery cohort. The study used immunosequencing to profile the T cell repertoires of 670 or so subjects and linked those repertoires to cytomegalovirus serostatus. Of the 350 to 450 genotyped donors, approximately 83% fell in the genetic ancestry cluster associated with self-reported Caucasian donors. Alongside the repertoire data, information on donor age, sex, ethnicity and CMV serostatus was compiled. Roughly 300 gigabases of sequencing data and about 92 million unique TCR sequences made up an early release that covered over 550 HLA-typed donors. A separate validation cohort of approximately 130 different subjects was used in addition to the roughly 620-subject first cohort. In the later analysis, no new phenotypic data were used to find candidate immune exposures; instead, reliance was placed on TCR beta sequences and their occurrence across donors. Among some 400 genotyped donors of the cohort, an average of around 220,000 unique TCR beta nucleotide sequences was sequenced per donor, of which 15% to 20% were non-productive. All discovery cohort repertoires had been generated using a single sequencing platform. Because of strong linkage in the cohort, 5 or 6 DR-DQ haplotypes were treated as single units for association and clustering. The study at large found these results: Because counts were too low, about 18 rarely observed V segments, including chromosome 9 orphons, were left out of the earlier analysis of 587 of the donors. Roughly uniform sequencing depth across donors was assumed in presence/absence analyses, although this assumption may not hold. Most CMV-associated TCR beta chains appeared to be HLA-restricted in a later analysis, and the HLA associations seemed to be driven largely by CMV exposure. When HLA alleles, especially DR and DQ, strongly co-occurred, attributing TCR associations to individual alleles was difficult. Three of the identified cytomegalovirus-associated TCR beta chains were confirmed in vitro to be specific for cytomegalovirus antigens. According to a later genetic analysis, donors in an Asian-associated ancestry cluster had fewer N-insertions in productive TCRs than the approximately 690-donor mean. An association between a missense DCLRE1C variant and V-gene and J-gene trimming of TCR beta chains was found in a later genetic analysis and replicated in an independent cohort. Cytomegalovirus status was reported to be diagnosed by the classifier with high specificity and sensitivity in both the original and validation cohorts. The cohort was sequenced for TCR beta chains only, and without alpha or paired-chain data the features that could be detected were limited. A later analysis found that HLA-associated TCR beta chains were more clonally expanded and had lower generation probabilities than equally common non-associated chains. Because HLA typing was missing for some donors at each locus, association tests included only the typed subset. The study listed 164 TCR beta chains as associated with cytomegalovirus. The sequencing pipeline was judged likely to have produced a cluster of highly shared sequence variants as a technical artifact. According to the authors, the approach could potentially be generalized to other disease states and immunological phenotypes. Broadly in line with IMGT annotations, most TCR beta V segments showed up in productive rearrangements about 87% or about 30% of the time in an earlier analysis of 587 of the donors. Most TCR sequences were observed very rarely across donors, whereas some public TCRs were present in many individuals. According to a later analysis, TCR association rates differed among HLA loci, with DRB1 alleles showing the most associated TCRs and HLA-C alleles showing the fewest. Correlated functional status among segregating V segments might be attributable to linkage disequilibrium, but an unknown experimental factor could not be ruled out. According to a later analysis, parvovirus B19, influenza, CMV and Epstein-Barr virus appeared linked to several top co-occurrence clusters. A further reported finding was that TCR beta sequences accurately predicted the HLA-A and HLA-B alleles for most subjects in the first cohort. Some IMGT-functional V segments, including TRBV6-2 and TRBV6-3, could not be distinguished by the 87-base-pair reads and were therefore excluded. A later analysis associated 15,000 or so TCR beta sequences with specific HLA alleles at a false discovery rate of 0.05. CMV serostatus was the only immune exposure information available for the cohort.

In regard to this clone: The clone's antigen remains unknown. Base qualities are missing; no much larger clone stands one base away.

Library generation was performed with the immunoSEQ multiplex PCR assay. The multiplex PCR relied on a mix of 60 forward primers for TCR Vbeta segments and 13 reverse primers for TCR Jbeta segments. A multiplex PCR assay on genomic DNA amplified the CDR3 region of rearranged TCR beta genes. On the Illumina HiSeq System, the amplified TCR beta libraries were sequenced as 87-base-pair reads. Regarding the original processing steps: Across the roughly 640 repertoires, a later analysis counted some 80 million unique TCR beta chains, 8.5 million to 12 million of which were shared by at least two donors. Raw reads were error-corrected and collapsed into unique sequences with a nearest-neighbor algorithm that merged closely related sequences to remove PCR and sequencing errors. V, D and J gene segments were assigned by aligning CDR3 sequences to IMGT reference sequences. For a sequence to be retained, a match of at least six nucleotides to both a V gene segment and a J gene segment was required. A rearrangement was called productive if the CDR3 had no stop codons and remained in frame with V and J, and every other rearrangement was called non-productive. CDR3 was defined according to IMGT convention as the region running from the second conserved V-encoded cysteine to the conserved J-encoded phenylalanine. The earlier analysis of fewer than 750 of the donors excluded sequences that lacked an unambiguous match to a single V gene segment. In an earlier analysis of roughly 600 of the donors, a V segment was called functional when productive rearrangements were above 56.7%, and segregating when the standard deviation between donors exceeded 5%. To diagnose cytomegalovirus status from the catalog of TCR beta chain sequences, a statistical classification framework was built. In a later analysis, V and J genes were assigned by comparing TCR nucleotide sequences against IMGT/GENE-DB human TR gene sequences. Using the TCRdist pipeline, a later analysis assigned CDR3 sequences along with most-parsimonious VDJ recombination scenarios. In a later analysis, each TCR beta chain was defined by its CDR3 amino acid sequence together with its V-gene family, and reads without a unique V-gene family were excluded. To address suspected cross-contamination and a sequencing artifact, a later analysis removed a few hundred highly shared, low-generation-probability nucleotide sequences. In a later analysis, a clonal expansion index for each public chain was calculated from normalized within-repertoire ranks of inferred template counts. In a later analysis, generation probabilities were computed with a VDJ recombination model fitted to out-of-frame rearrangements, and the resulting probabilities were checked against IGoR. In a later analysis, hypergeometric tests were used to score TCR-TCR, TCR-HLA and TCR-CMV co-occurrence, with a repertoire-size bias correction applied to TCR pairs. In a later analysis, false discovery rates were estimated by permuting HLA or CMV assignments 20 times. A later analysis grouped co-occurring TCRs with DBSCAN, adding TCRdist sequence similarity when clustering within HLA-allele-positive subsets. For co-occurrence clustering, repertoires with fewer than 30,000 or more than 120,000 public chains were excluded, along with roughly 5 repertoires with anomalous nucleotide sharing. What TCRdb holds here is the immuneACCESS table cut down to in-frame rearrangements. Part of the clones is not present; checked against another copy, under half of the missing clones reflect an unresolved V gene, and the others are unexplained. The V and J calls and clone size are taken from that table; D and trimming were inferred from the DNA. The table for this sample lists roughly 190,000 clones; around 85% of them were counted only once. The leading ten clones occupy 6.3% of the sample.

In total, 666 healthy bone marrow donors made up the cohort. At the time of sampling, all cohort members were nominally healthy, though unrecorded immune exposures were likely present. The donor was CMV seropositive and belonged to the group of some 290 seropositive cohort members. Every donor gave a peripheral blood sample, and the peripheral blood mononuclear cells from that sample were used for TCR beta sequencing. Genomic DNA extraction from the blood cell samples was performed with the Qiagen DNeasy Blood Extraction Kit. Trimmed from V: 4 bases; trimmed from J: 8 bases; junction bases lacking a gene match: 14. Measured from the cysteine to the phenylalanine, the CDR3 is 15 residues long. Of the read, only the CDR3 DNA is kept; its 45 bases are in frame from base 1. The germline V gene (reference sequence) supplies CDR1 SGHNT and CDR2 YYREEE.

The chain is encoded by TRBV5-4 joined to TRBJ1-2; the junction holds 7 bases that match TRBD1. The sequencing input was PBMCs. The TCR originated in a man in his forties in good health and CMV-seropositive. CDR3 reads: CASSAWTGDPSGYTF. The nucleotides read TGTGCCAGCAGCGCCTGGACAGGAGACCCTTCAGGCTACACCTTC.